A single sample is the source of the 31 T cell receptor beta chains below, sequenced in a study of T cell responses to AZD1222 COVID-19 vaccine (dated by TCRdb to about 2021). The library was built by means of the immunoSEQ multiplex PCR assay. TCRdb retrieved this table from immuneACCESS and kept in-frame rearrangements only. Not all clones are present; in checked studies, unresolved V genes account for under half, and no reason is known for the remainder. In this sample the table shows roughly 110,000 clones, almost 90% of which occur a single time. The ten largest make up over 4.5% of the sample. The sample's time point label is to be understood as: baseline before first vaccination. This specimen consisted of peripheral blood, obtained on day 0 of AZD1222 vaccination. The receptors were sampled from an adult in good health.

J is TRBJ1-2 and V is TRBV6-5; 12 nucleotides line up with TRBD1. Germline V gene sequence: CDR1 MNHEY, CDR2 SVGAGI. V shed 8 bases and J 2 bases; nucleotides not matched to a gene: 3. There are 14 residues in the CDR3. CDR3 DNA sequence: TGTGCCAGCGCCGGGACAGGGGGCAACTATGGCTACACCTTC. It specifies CASAGTGGNYGYTF.

This clone was counted once. The rearrangement joins TRBV2 to TRBJ1-5; 10 positions agree with TRBD1. Trimming took 3 bases from V and 6 from J; bases not matched to a gene: 8. Germline assignment: CDR1 SNHLY and CDR2 FYNNEI. This CDR3 has 16 residues. CDR3 DNA sequence: TGTGCCAGCAGTGATGGCGTCGACAGGGGGCCTCAGCCCCAGCATTTT. It translates to CASSDGVDRGPQPQHF.

This clone was picked up one time. The J gene is TRBJ2-2, the V gene TRBV9; tentatively, D is TRBD1 or TRBD2 (5 bases each). Trimming pared 0 bases from V and 0 bases from J, leaving 15 bases between. Germline V gives CDR1 SGDLS, CDR2 YYNGEE. The CDR3 consists of 18 residues. The DNA for the CDR3 is TGTGCCAGCAGCGTAGGGCGAGGCTGGGGGACGAACACCGGGGAGCTGTTTTTT. As protein: CASSVGRGWGTNTGELFF.

CDR3 DNA: TGTGCCAGCTCTAACGGGGCCTGGAGTATGCAGCCCCAGCATTTT. Protein sequence: CASSNGAWSMQPQHF. The chain couples TRBV19 to TRBJ1-5; weak D call: TRBD1 (5 bases). V gave up 9 bases and J gave up 7 bases, with 22 bases separating them. The CDR3 totals 15 residues. The germline V gene has CDR1 LNHDA and CDR2 SQIVND (reference sequence).

CDR3 in amino acids: CASSPNRAYEQYF. The CDR3 nucleotides are TGTGCCAGCAGTCCAAACAGGGCCTACGAGCAGTACTTC. The J gene is TRBJ2-7, the V gene TRBV3-1 (or the pseudogene TRBV3-2); D may be TRBD1 (6 bases). The germline gives CDR1 LGHDT, CDR2 YNNKEL (reference sequence). The CDR3 has 13 amino acids. V was cut by 6 bases and J by 2 bases, with 11 bases left in between.

The chain links TRBV5-4 to TRBJ2-1; the match to TRBD2 covers 8 bases. The junction had 8 bases not matched to a gene; V was cut back by 0 bases and J by 0 bases. Per the germline V gene, CDR1 is SGHNT and CDR2 is YYREEE (reference sequence). The CDR3 has 18 residues. CDR3 sequence (DNA): TGTGCCAGCAGCTTGGAAGCGGGAGCGGGATACTCCTACAATGAGCAGTTCTTC. This sequence encodes CASSLEAGAGYSYNEQFF. The full variable domain, its missing parts supplied by reference TRBV5-4 and TRBJ2-1, is ETGVTQSPTHLIKTRGQQVTLRCSSQSGHNTVSWYQQALGQGPQFIFQYYREEENGRGNFPPRFSGLQFPNYSSELNVNALELDDSALYLCASSLEAGAGYSYNEQFFGPGTRLTVL.

The chain recombines TRBV11-3 with TRBJ2-3; D ambiguous. V lost 5 bases and J lost 0, with 12 bases in between. The CDR3 is 15 residues long. Germline V gene sequence: CDR1 SGHNT, CDR2 YENEEA. For the CDR3, the DNA is TGTGCCAGCAGCCCCTCTTCGAGTAGCACAGATACGCAGTATTTT. This sequence encodes CASSPSSSSTDTQYF. Full variable domain (remainder filled in from reference TRBV11-3 and TRBJ2-3): EAGVVQSPRYKIIEKKQPVAFWCNPISGHNTLYWYLQNLGQGPELLIRYENEEAVDDSQLPKDRFSAERLKGVDSTLKIQPAELGDSAVYLCASSPSSSSTDTQYFGPGTRLTVL.

V and J are TRBV7-3 and TRBJ1-2; 7 bases are shared with TRBD1. CDR3 length: 15 amino acids. Germline assignment: CDR1 SGHTA and CDR2 FQGTGA. V was pared by 4 bases and J by 8 bases, with 13 bases of the junction left unmatched. The CDR3 DNA is TGTGCCAGCAGCTCCCCCGGGACAGCGATAAACGGCTACACCTTC. Its translation is CASSSPGTAINGYTF.

This chain uses TRBV7-2 with TRBJ1-2; D gene uncertain. The CDR3 covers 14 residues. The V end lost 4 bases, the J end lost 2 bases, and 11 bases lay between the germline ends. Germline V CDR1 and CDR2: SGHTA, FQGNSA. The CDR3 is CASSSSGGNYGYTF. The CDR3 DNA is TGTGCCAGCAGCTCGTCGGGAGGGAACTATGGCTACACCTTC. Using reference TRBV7-2 and TRBJ1-2 for the parts outside the CDR3, the full variable domain is GAGVSQSPSNKVTEKGKDVELRCDPISGHTALYWYRQSLGQGLEFLIYFQGNSAPDKSGLPSDRFSAERTGGSVSTLTIQRTQQEDSAVYLCASSSSGGNYGYTFGSGTRLTVV.

The rearrangement uses TRBV10-1 and TRBJ2-1; D unclear. The V end lost 3 bases, the J end lost 7 bases, and 7 bases lay between the germline ends. Germline-derived CDR1 and CDR2 are WNHNN and SYGVQD (reference sequence). The CDR3 spans 12 residues. In nucleotides, the CDR3 is TGCGCCAGCAGTGATAACAGAAATGAGCAGTTCTTC. It encodes CASSDNRNEQFF.

J is TRBJ1-1 and V is TRBV2, with a weak D call TRBD1 (6 bases). The CDR3 is 14 residues long. In germline, CDR1 is SNHLY, CDR2 FYNNEI. Trimming took 3 bases from V and 6 from J, leaving 14 bases between them. CDR3 in amino acids: CASSDQDRFAEAFF. The CDR3 bases are TGTGCCAGCAGTGACCAAGACAGGTTCGCTGAAGCTTTCTTT.

The J gene is TRBJ1-2, the V gene TRBV3-1 (or the pseudogene TRBV3-2); D gene ambiguous. V was shortened by 1 base and J by 4 bases, with 7 bases between the two germline ends. There are 13 residues in the CDR3. Germline lookup yields CDR1 LGHDT and CDR2 YNNKEL (reference sequence). The DNA for the CDR3 is TGTGCCAGCAGCCAAGGCAATATCTATGGCTACACCTTC. Amino acid sequence: CASSQGNIYGYTF.

The rearrangement joins TRBV18 to TRBJ2-5; the D gene is possibly TRBD2 (5 bases). CDR3 length: 15 amino acids. Germline-derived CDR1 and CDR2 are KGHSH and LQKENI. V was shortened by 2 bases and J by 0 bases, with 10 bases between the two germline ends. The CDR3 spells CASSPDAGYQETQYF. CDR3 DNA: TGTGCCAGCTCACCAGACGCGGGTTACCAAGAGACCCAGTACTTC. Based on the CDR3 plus reference TRBV18 and TRBJ2-5, the full variable domain is NAGVMQNPRHLVRRRGQEARLRCSPMKGHSHVYWYRQLPEEGLKFMVYLQKENIIDESGMPKERFSAEFPKEGPSILRIQQVVRGDSAAYFCASSPDAGYQETQYFGPGTRLLVL.

The genes are TRBV7-2 and TRBJ1-2; 7 bases line up with TRBD1. The CDR3 sequence is 14 residues long. Losses at the gene ends were 2 bases for V and 3 bases for J; bases not matched to a gene: 3. Per germline, CDR1 SGHTA and CDR2 FQGNSA. DNA of the CDR3: TGTGCCAGCAGCTTACAGGGGGGTGACTATGGCTACACCTTC. Translated, it gives CASSLQGGDYGYTF.

This clone is termed medium-sized. This chain connects TRBV3-1 (or the pseudogene TRBV3-2) to TRBJ2-7; 9 bases agree with TRBD1. Losses at the gene ends were 2 bases for V and 4 bases for J; bases not matched to a gene: 12. Germline V gene lookup returns CDR1 LGHDT and CDR2 YNNKEL (reference sequence). CDR3 length equals 17 residues. The CDR3 region has the DNA TGTGCCAGCAGCCAAACTCCCCTGACAGGGGGTAGGTACGAGCAGTACTTC. Its translation: CASSQTPLTGGRYEQYF.

The gene calls are TRBV30 and TRBJ1-3; D might be TRBD1 (6 bases). Germline V gene lookup returns CDR1 GTSNPN and CDR2 SVGIG (reference sequence). This CDR3 has 15 residues. The V end was cut by 7 bases, the J end by 6 bases, with 22 bases between. CDR3 DNA sequence: TGTGCCTACTCAACCGGACAGATGGCACTAAACACCATATATTTT. Its translation: CAYSTGQMALNTIYF.

The chain employs TRBV7-2 and TRBJ1-2; no firm D call. Germline V gives CDR1 SGHTA, CDR2 FQGNSA. The V end lost 4 bases, the J end lost 0 bases, and 6 bases lay between the germline ends. This CDR3 comprises 13 residues. The CDR3 DNA sequence: TGTGCCAGCAGCTCAGGAGCTAACTATGGCTACACCTTC. It codes for CASSSGANYGYTF.

The chain uses TRBV28 and TRBJ1-5; 8 bases map to TRBD1. Per germline, CDR1 MDHEN and CDR2 SYDVKM. The CDR3 extends over 14 amino acids. V was clipped by 7 bases and J by 0 bases; unmatched bases: 2. CDR3 protein: CASNDRGSNQPQHF. The CDR3 DNA sequence: TGTGCCAGCAACGACAGGGGTAGCAATCAGCCCCAGCATTTT.

The rearrangement joins TRBV19 to TRBJ2-1, with TRBD2 matching over 13 bases. This CDR3 is 16 amino acids long. Unmatched junction bases numbered 7, after V lost 4 bases and J lost 7 bases. Germline-derived CDR1 and CDR2 are LNHDA and SQIVND (reference sequence). This CDR3 is CASSTGLAGVSNEQFF. For the CDR3, the DNA is TGTGCCAGTAGTACAGGACTAGCGGGAGTTTCAAATGAGCAGTTCTTC.

The chain carries TRBV7-9 and TRBJ2-7; TRBD2 is a possible D gene (7 bases). There are 12 residues in the CDR3. Trimming stripped 11 bases from V and 0 bases from J, with 11 bases between. From germline, CDR1 is SEHNR and CDR2 FQNEAQ (reference sequence). In nucleotides, the CDR3 is TGTGCCGGACAGCGGGACTCCTACGAGCAGTACTTC. The encoded protein is CAGQRDSYEQYF.

V gene TRBV24-1 combines with J gene TRBJ2-2; D gene ambiguous. The CDR3 is made up of 13 amino acids. Trimming removed 7 bases at V and 2 bases at J, with 7 bases between. Germline V lookup: CDR1 KGHDR, CDR2 SFDVKD. The CDR3 DNA is TGTGCCACCAGGAGACATAACACCGGGGAGCTGTTTTTT. It specifies CATRRHNTGELFF.

This clone was recorded only once. The rearrangement joins TRBV10-1 to TRBJ2-7, with D unresolved. Germline CDR1 and CDR2: WNHNN and SYGVQD (reference sequence). The CDR3 totals 16 residues. V was pared by 3 bases and J by 0 bases, with 15 bases between. CDR3 coding DNA: TGCGCCAGCAGTGACGATGGCCAGTCTAGCTCCTACGAGCAGTACTTC. As protein: CASSDDGQSSSYEQYF.

This clone has just one count. The gene calls are TRBV15 and TRBJ2-6, with D unresolved. CDR3 length equals 16 residues. V was cut by 0 bases and J by 0 bases, with 6 bases left in between. Germline V gene sequence: CDR1 LNHNV, CDR2 YYDKDF (reference sequence). The CDR3 DNA sequence: TGTGCCACCAGCAGAGATTGGAGCTCTGGGGCCAACGTCCTGACTTTC. It yields the protein CATSRDWSSGANVLTF.

The gene calls are TRBV9 and TRBJ2-2; D may be TRBD2 (5 bases). Between the trimmed V and J ends, which lost 3 bases and 9 bases, there was a span of 18 bases. The CDR3 runs 15 residues. Germline CDR1 SGDLS, CDR2 YYNGEE. This CDR3 reads CASSGLDSRPRELFF. CDR3 coding DNA: TGTGCCAGCAGCGGGCTGGACTCACGTCCCAGGGAGCTGTTTTTT.

For this clone: Additional DNA sequences in this sample encode the identical CDR3. The chain employs TRBV20-1 and TRBJ2-1; D is unresolved. The V end lost 3 bases, the J end lost 3 bases, and 6 bases lay between the germline ends. The germline gives CDR1 DFQATT, CDR2 SNEGSKA (reference sequence). This CDR3 comprises 12 residues. The CDR3 DNA is TGCAGTGCTAGTAGGAACTACAATGAGCAGTTCTTC. Amino acids: CSASRNYNEQFF.

The J gene is TRBJ2-3, the V gene TRBV5-8; TRBD2 might be the D (5 bases). This CDR3 is built from 15 residues. The V gene's germline CDR1 is SGHTS and CDR2 YDEGEE. The V and J ends lost 3 bases and 0 bases respectively, with 11 bases between them. The CDR3 protein is CASSSRGSSTDTQYF. CDR3 bases: TGTGCCAGCAGCTCTCGGGGATCTAGCACAGATACGCAGTATTTT.

The J gene is TRBJ2-3, the V gene TRBV5-5; possibly TRBD1 or TRBD2 for D (6 bases each). This CDR3 is 15 amino acids long. Trimming cost V 3 bases and J 1 base, with 12 bases left between them. CDR1 is SGHKS, CDR2 YYEKEE, per germline (reference sequence). This CDR3 is CASSWRGAGTDTQYF. CDR3 nucleotides: TGTGCCAGCAGCTGGAGGGGGGCCGGCACAGATACGCAGTATTTT.

The chain combines TRBV9 with TRBJ2-7; 9 bases match TRBD1. The CDR3 totals 13 residues. The V gene's germline CDR1 is SGDLS and CDR2 YYNGEE. After removal of 7 bases from V and 4 bases from J, the junction contained 6 bases not matched to a gene. The CDR3 sequence: CASGGQGWYEQYF. In DNA form, the CDR3 reads TGTGCCAGCGGGGGACAGGGCTGGTACGAGCAGTACTTC.

V and J are TRBV5-5 and TRBJ2-3; D may be TRBD1 (6 bases). Germline CDR1 SGHKS, CDR2 YYEKEE (reference sequence). Trimming took off 3 bases at V and 1 base at J, with 9 bases between the two ends. The CDR3 has 14 amino acids. The CDR3 nucleotides read TGTGCCAGCAGCTCTAGGACAGGCACAGATACGCAGTATTTT. The encoded protein is CASSSRTGTDTQYF.

This clone appeared a single time. The chain recombines TRBV5-6 with TRBJ2-2; D uncertain. The CDR3 contains 13 residues. Germline V lookup: CDR1 SGHDT, CDR2 YYEEEE. Trimming removed 7 bases from V and 0 bases from J, with 7 bases in between. CDR3 DNA: TGTGCCAGCTTCCAAACGAACACCGGGGAGCTGTTTTTT. Its protein is CASFQTNTGELFF.

The chain is built from TRBV7-6 and TRBJ1-1; D remains ambiguous. CDR1 and CDR2 from the germline V gene are SGHVS and FNYEAQ. Trimming took off 5 bases at V and 1 base at J, with 8 bases between the two ends. This CDR3 is built from 13 residues. In nucleotides, the CDR3 is TGTGCCAGCAGCCCGGACGGGAACACTGAAGCTTTCTTT. Its protein is CASSPDGNTEAFF.